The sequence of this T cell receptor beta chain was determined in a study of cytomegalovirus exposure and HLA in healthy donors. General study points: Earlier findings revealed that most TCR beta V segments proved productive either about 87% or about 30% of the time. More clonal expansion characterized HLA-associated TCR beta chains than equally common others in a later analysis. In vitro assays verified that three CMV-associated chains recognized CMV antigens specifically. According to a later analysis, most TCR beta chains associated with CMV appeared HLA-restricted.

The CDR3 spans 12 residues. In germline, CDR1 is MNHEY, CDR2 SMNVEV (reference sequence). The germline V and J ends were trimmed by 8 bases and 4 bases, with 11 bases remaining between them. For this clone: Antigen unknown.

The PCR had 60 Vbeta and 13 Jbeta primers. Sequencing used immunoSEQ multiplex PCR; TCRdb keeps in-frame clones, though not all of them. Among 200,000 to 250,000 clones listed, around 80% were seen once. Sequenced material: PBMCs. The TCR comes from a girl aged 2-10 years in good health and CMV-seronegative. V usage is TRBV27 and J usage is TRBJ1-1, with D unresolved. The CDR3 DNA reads TGTGCCAGCGGCCGGGGAGGCACTGAAGCTTTCTTT. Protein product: CASGRGGTEAFF.